This passage covers 30 T cell receptor beta chains from one sample sequenced in a study of blood T cells in healthy people across ages. PCR was performed a second time for about 6 to 12 cycles using a sample-barcoded 5' primer and a J-beta primer mix. One entry per CDR3 protein results from TCRdb running MiXCR on the 5' RACE reads. Here the sample spans some 1.7 million distinct CDR3 sequences, roughly 27% being singletons. Sequenced input: blood. All receptors derive from a woman aged 30 to 39 in good health.

This clonotype was found a few times. The chain has TRBV2 and TRBJ2-7; D unresolved. Per germline, CDR1 SNHLY and CDR2 FYNNEI. The CDR3 has 11 residues. Trimming cost V 5 bases and J 7 bases, with 9 bases left between them. CDR3 DNA: TGTGCCAGCAGTTGGGATAAGGAGCAGTACTTC. It encodes CASSWDKEQYF.

The CDR3 protein is CASSYIGRNQPQHF. CDR3 in DNA: TGTGCCAGCAGTTACATAGGGCGCAATCAGCCCCAGCATTTT. The chain has TRBV6-6 and TRBJ1-5; D ambiguous. V was shortened by 2 bases and J by 2 bases, with 7 bases between the two germline ends. The CDR3 sequence is 14 residues long. Germline V gene lookup returns CDR1 MNHNY and CDR2 SVGAGI (reference sequence).

This clonotype was seen a handful of times. The chain has TRBV14 and TRBJ2-5; possibly TRBD1 for D (6 bases). Germline lookup yields CDR1 SGHDN and CDR2 FVKESK. V lost 1 base and J lost 2, with 14 bases in between. This CDR3 is built from 16 residues. For the CDR3, the DNA is TGTGCCAGCAGCCAAGGGCAGGGGAATGTTCAAGAGACCCAGTACTTC. Translated, it gives CASSQGQGNVQETQYF.

This clonotype has at least ten counts. The V and J genes are TRBV12-3 or TRBV12-4 and TRBJ2-7; D is ambiguous. This CDR3 is built from 13 residues. V was trimmed by 3 bases and J by 4 bases, leaving 10 bases between them. The chain's CDR3 is CASSLAEQYEQYF. The CDR3, as DNA: TGTGCCAGCAGTTTGGCCGAGCAGTACGAGCAGTACTTC.

A note on this clonotype: This may be a read error, as it is one base from a much larger clone. The chain links TRBV6-5 to TRBJ2-7, with D perhaps TRBD1 (5 bases). The V gene's germline CDR1 is MNHEY and CDR2 SVGAGI. This CDR3 is built from 16 residues. The CDR3 region is CASRARTRQSSYGQYF. The CDR3 DNA is TGTGCCAGCAGGGCAAGGACGAGACAGAGCTCCTACGGGCAGTACTTC.

A word on this clonotype: A much larger clone lies one base from this, so it may be a read error. V is TRBV29-1 and J is TRBJ2-1; D ambiguous. This CDR3 region has 14 residues. V was cut by 2 bases and J by 8 bases, with 16 bases left in between. CDR1 is SQVTM, CDR2 ANQGSEA, per germline. The CDR3 sequence is CSVETPSLSDEQFF. The DNA for the CDR3 is TGCAGCGTTGAAACACCCAGCCTTTCGGATGAGCAGTTCTTC.

This clonotype was seen at least ten times. The J gene is TRBJ2-1, the V gene TRBV6-2 or TRBV6-3; TRBD1 matches 7 bases. CDR1 is MNHEY, CDR2 SVGEGT, per germline. The CDR3 spans 11 residues. V was clipped by 9 bases and J by 10 bases; unmatched bases: 6. CDR3 sequence (DNA): TGTGCCAGTCGACAGGGAGACGAGCAGTTCTTC. Translating gives CASRQGDEQFF.

The rearrangement links TRBV10-3 to TRBJ1-2; maybe TRBD1 (6 bases). Trimming shortened V by 0 bases and J by 5 bases, and 16 bases separated the two germline ends. The CDR3 extends over 16 amino acids. The germline gives CDR1 ENHRY, CDR2 SYGVKD. As DNA, the CDR3 is TGTGCCATCAGTGAGTCATCCAGGGGCGAAAAATATGGCTACACCTTC. Protein: CAISESSRGEKYGYTF.

Only one count was recorded for this clonotype. A read error may be the cause here, since a much bigger clone is one base away. The chain is built from TRBV25-1 and TRBJ2-7; 9 nucleotides align to TRBD2. After removal of 2 bases from V and 7 bases from J, the junction contained 9 bases not matched to a gene. The CDR3 spans 15 residues. CDR1 MGHDK and CDR2 SYGVNS come from the germline V gene. CDR3 sequence (DNA): TGTGCCAGCAGTGAAGTGACTAGCGGTTACAATGAGCAGTACTTC. Residues: CASSEVTSGYNEQYF.

This clonotype was recorded many times. DNA for the CDR3: TGCGCCAGCAGCTTGGATACAGGCTCCTACGAGCAGTACTTC. It translates to CASSLDTGSYEQYF. The chain links TRBV5-1 to TRBJ2-7; a possible D gene is TRBD1 (5 bases). The CDR3 is 14 amino acids. Germline V CDR1 and CDR2: SGHRS, YFSETQ. Deletions cut 0 bases from V and 0 bases from J, with 7 bases between.

This clonotype turned up a few times. The chain couples TRBV7-2 to TRBJ2-4, with 7 nucleotides matching TRBD2. This CDR3 region has 16 residues. J was trimmed by 8 bases and V by 0 bases; bases with no gene match: 10. CDR1 SGHTA and CDR2 FQGNSA come from the germline V gene. CDR3 in amino acids: CASSLAGTTFGDIQYF. CDR3 nucleotide sequence: TGTGCCAGCAGCTTAGCCGGGACTACCTTTGGGGACATTCAGTACTTC.

The rearrangement joins TRBV6-5 to TRBJ2-3; D is perhaps TRBD2 (5 bases). The germline V gene has CDR1 MNHEY and CDR2 SVGAGI. CDR3 length: 14 residues. Trimming shortened V by 2 bases and J by 5 bases, and 11 bases separated the two germline ends. The CDR3 reads CASSYERDRDTQYF. The DNA of the CDR3 is TGTGCCAGCAGTTACGAGAGGGATAGAGATACGCAGTATTTT.

This rearrangement joins TRBV6-6 to TRBJ2-6; D is unresolved. Germline V gene sequence: CDR1 MNHNY, CDR2 SVGAGI (reference sequence). The length of the CDR3 is 16 residues. The V end was cut by 5 bases, the J end by 0 bases, with 11 bases between. CDR3 amino acids: CASSTPNLSGANVLTF. The CDR3 DNA sequence: TGTGCCAGCAGTACCCCGAACCTCTCTGGGGCCAACGTCCTGACTTTC.

Ten or more counts support this clonotype. V is TRBV5-1 and J is TRBJ1-2; 8 bases agree with TRBD1. Germline-derived CDR1 and CDR2 are SGHRS and YFSETQ. V gave up 4 bases and J gave up 4 bases; unmatched junction bases: 6. The CDR3 runs 14 residues. This CDR3 reads CASSLTGQGYGYTF. The DNA for the CDR3 is TGCGCCAGCAGCCTGACTGGACAGGGCTATGGCTACACCTTC. Full variable domain (outside the CDR3, taken from reference TRBV5-1 and TRBJ1-2): KAGVTQTPRYLIKTRGQQVTLSCSPISGHRSVSWYQQTPGQGLQFLFEYFSETQRNKGNFPGRFSGRQFSNSRSEMNVSTLELGDSALYLCASSLTGQGYGYTFGSGTRLTVV.

This clonotype was detected a few times. This chain uses TRBV12-3 or TRBV12-4 with TRBJ1-2; TRBD1 matches at 8 bases. V gave up 5 bases and J gave up 1 base; unmatched junction bases: 6. There are 15 residues in the CDR3. CDR3 amino acids: CASSPRDRNNYGYTF. CDR3 nucleotides: TGTGCCAGCAGTCCCCGGGACAGGAATAACTATGGCTACACCTTC.

The chain combines TRBV12-3 or TRBV12-4 with TRBJ2-1; D uncertain. CDR3 length equals 17 residues. Trimming pared 1 base from V and 8 bases from J, leaving 21 bases between. The CDR3 loop reads CASSLDSPLVKKDEQFF. For the CDR3, the DNA is TGTGCCAGCAGTTTAGACTCGCCTCTAGTAAAGAAGGATGAGCAGTTCTTC.

This clonotype was picked up a small number of times. The chain uses TRBV9 and TRBJ2-7; D may match TRBD1 or TRBD2 (5 bases each). The V end lost 3 bases, the J end lost 1 base, and 14 bases lay between the germline ends. The CDR3 runs to 15 residues. Germline CDR1 and CDR2: SGDLS and YYNGEE. The CDR3 bases are TGTGCCAGCAGCGCCGGGGCGGACGGATCCTACGAGCAGTACTTC. It encodes CASSAGADGSYEQYF. The full variable domain, its missing parts supplied by reference TRBV9 and TRBJ2-7, is DSGVTQTPKHLITATGQRVTLRCSPRSGDLSVYWYQQSLDQGLQFLIQYYNGEERAKGNILERFSAQQFPDLHSELNLSSLELGDSALYFCASSAGADGSYEQYFGPGTRLTVT.

This clonotype was counted a few times. The chain uses TRBV20-1 and TRBJ2-3; D remains unclear. Looked up from germline, CDR1 is DFQATT and CDR2 is SNEGSKA (reference sequence). The V gene lost 3 bases and the J gene lost 3 bases, with 13 bases spanning the gap. There are 14 residues in the CDR3. The CDR3: CSASPGSRTDTQYF. For the CDR3, the DNA is TGCAGTGCTAGTCCGGGCAGCAGGACAGATACGCAGTATTTT.

The sample holds many counts of this clonotype. The chain uses TRBV5-1 and TRBJ2-7, with D possibly being TRBD2 (5 bases). The CDR3 has 16 residues. Germline loops: CDR1 SGHRS, CDR2 YFSETQ. With 0 bases removed from V and 0 bases from J, the gap between germline ends came to 13 bases. This CDR3 is CASSLGTPSPSYEQYF. In DNA, the CDR3 is TGCGCCAGCAGCTTGGGGACTCCCAGCCCCTCCTACGAGCAGTACTTC.

On this clonotype: This may arise from a read error, as a much more abundant clone is one base away. The rearrangement joins TRBV5-6 to TRBJ2-3; TRBD2 matches at 10 bases. CDR3 length: 15 amino acids. Germline V gene lookup returns CDR1 SGHDT and CDR2 YYEEEE. V was pared by 2 bases and J by 4 bases, with 4 bases of the junction left unmatched. The CDR3 region has the DNA TGTGCCAGCAGCTTCCAGCGGGAGGGCGCAGATACGCAGTATTTT. Its translation: CASSFQREGADTQYF.

Concerning this clonotype: Compared with germline, one end of the junction differs, possibly owing to a read error. This rearrangement joins TRBV12-3 or TRBV12-4 to TRBJ1-4; possible D gene TRBD1, 5 bases. CDR3 length: 13 residues. CDR3 sequence reads: CASCPGENVKLFF. The CDR3 DNA reads TGTGCCAGCTGCCCGGGGGAAAATGTAAAACTGTTTTTT.

Comments on this clonotype: One base away lies a much larger clone, so this may be a sequencing read error. This chain joins TRBV7-2 and TRBJ2-7; 13 nucleotides match TRBD2. V shed 1 base, J shed 7 bases, and the junction held 16 bases outside the gene matches. The CDR3 loop spans 19 amino acids. Germline CDR1 reads SGHTA; CDR2 reads FQGNSA. CDR3 amino acids: CASSLVGLAGAPGYNEQYF. In DNA, the CDR3 is TGTGCCAGCAGCTTAGTTGGACTAGCGGGGGCCCCGGGCTACAATGAGCAGTACTTC.

The chain couples TRBV7-3 to TRBJ2-5; TRBD1 matches 7 bases. Germline V gives CDR1 SGHTA, CDR2 FQGTGA. V shed 3 bases and J 3 bases; nucleotides not matched to a gene: 4. CDR3 length: 14 residues. The CDR3 bases are TGTGCCAGCAGCTTCACCGGGACAGAAGAGACCCAGTACTTC. Translated, it gives CASSFTGTEETQYF.

This rearrangement joins TRBV20-1 to TRBJ2-5, with TRBD1 matching over 9 bases. Losses at the gene ends were 4 bases for V and 7 bases for J; bases not matched to a gene: 16. The V gene's germline CDR1 is DFQATT and CDR2 SNEGSKA (reference sequence). This CDR3 has 16 amino acids. CDR3 protein: CSAIRPRSGQGGTQYF. In nucleotides, the CDR3 is TGCAGTGCTATAAGACCCCGTTCGGGACAGGGTGGGACCCAGTACTTC.

A remark on this clonotype: The junction differs from germline at one of its ends, possibly a read error. The chain couples TRBV27 to TRBJ2-6, with D unclear. The CDR3 covers 13 residues. Germline V lookup: CDR1 MNHEY, CDR2 SMNVEV (reference sequence). The CDR3 is CAGSSSGANVLTF. The CDR3 region has the DNA TGTGCCGGCAGTTCGTCTGGGGCCAACGTCCTGACTTTC.

This clonotype was seen at least ten times. The V call is TRBV29-1, the J call TRBJ2-1; the D call may be TRBD1 or TRBD2 (5 bases each). The CDR3 length is 10 residues. Germline CDR1 SQVTM, CDR2 ANQGSEA. Trimming pared 7 bases from V and 7 bases from J, leaving 8 bases between. Here the CDR3 reads CSGGNNEQFF. CDR3 in DNA: TGCAGCGGGGGGAATAATGAGCAGTTCTTC.

This clonotype was observed a handful of times. V and J are TRBV10-3 and TRBJ2-3; D is unresolved. Germline CDR1 ENHRY, CDR2 SYGVKD. Trimming removed 0 bases at V and 6 bases at J, with 10 bases between. The CDR3 length is 14 residues. The CDR3 DNA reads as TGTGCCATCAGTGAGTCGAGTAGACGGGATACGCAGTATTTT. Its translation: CAISESSRRDTQYF.

A note on this clonotype: With a much larger clone just one base away, this may be a read error. This rearrangement joins TRBV13 to TRBJ2-5; no clear D. The CDR3 spans 16 residues. V was trimmed by 0 bases and J by 11 bases, leaving 22 bases between them. CDR1 and CDR2 (germline): PRHDT, FYEKMQ (reference sequence). The CDR3 here is CASSLGNKVGSYGQYF. The CDR3, as DNA: TGTGCCAGCAGCTTAGGTAATAAGGTAGGGTCCTACGGGCAGTACTTC.

The chain carries TRBV5-4 and TRBJ1-1; 8 bases line up with TRBD1. The CDR3 is 15 residues long. Germline assignment: CDR1 SGHNT and CDR2 YYREEE (reference sequence). With 3 bases clipped from V and 0 bases from J, the junction kept 4 bases outside the gene matches. The CDR3 coding sequence is TGTGCCAGCAGCTCGGGACAGGCGGTGAACACTGAAGCTTTCTTT. As protein: CASSSGQAVNTEAFF.

The chain combines TRBV2 with TRBJ2-3; TRBD2 aligns across 7 bases. The CDR3 has 15 residues. The germline CDR1 and CDR2 sequences are SNHLY and FYNNEI. Trimming at V came to 11 bases and at J to 4 bases, leaving 15 bases not matched to a gene. This chain's CDR3 is CASSSQGGPSDTQYF. The DNA for the CDR3 is TGTGCCTCTTCGTCCCAGGGAGGGCCGTCAGATACGCAGTATTTT.